This T cell receptor (beta chain) was captured by sequencing in a study of blood T cells in healthy people across ages. The study's findings and limits: Diversity estimated from one million T cells was considered an underestimate. Percentage of naive T cells showed a strong correlation with TCR beta diversity.

After removal of 4 bases from V and 5 bases from J, the junction contained 3 bases not matched to a gene. CDR3 size: 14 residues. Looked up from germline, CDR1 is MGHDK and CDR2 is SYGVNS. Alongside a J-beta primer mix, a sample-barcoded 5' primer served in a second PCR lasting roughly 7 to 12 cycles. TCRdb passed the 5' RACE reads through MiXCR, listing each CDR3 protein once. This sample has about 800,000 distinct CDR3 sequences; roughly 60% occur once, and the top ten carry 20% to 25%. With regard to this clonotype: The antigen remains unidentified.

They isolated at least 6.5 million PBMCs from each sample. Sequenced material: blood. The receptor's source is a man under 40 in good health. The V gene is TRBV25-1, the J gene TRBJ2-1; 9 nucleotides align to TRBD2. The CDR3 sequence is CASSVGGRDNEQFF. CDR3 bases: TGTGCCAGCAGTGTAGGCGGGAGGGACAATGAGCAGTTCTTC. The full variable domain, its missing parts supplied by reference TRBV25-1 and TRBJ2-1, is EADIYQTPRYLVIGTGKKITLECSQTMGHDKMYWYQQDPGMELHLIHYSYGVNSTEKGDLSSESTVSRIRTEHFPLTLESARPSHTSQYLCASSVGGRDNEQFFGPGTRLTVL.